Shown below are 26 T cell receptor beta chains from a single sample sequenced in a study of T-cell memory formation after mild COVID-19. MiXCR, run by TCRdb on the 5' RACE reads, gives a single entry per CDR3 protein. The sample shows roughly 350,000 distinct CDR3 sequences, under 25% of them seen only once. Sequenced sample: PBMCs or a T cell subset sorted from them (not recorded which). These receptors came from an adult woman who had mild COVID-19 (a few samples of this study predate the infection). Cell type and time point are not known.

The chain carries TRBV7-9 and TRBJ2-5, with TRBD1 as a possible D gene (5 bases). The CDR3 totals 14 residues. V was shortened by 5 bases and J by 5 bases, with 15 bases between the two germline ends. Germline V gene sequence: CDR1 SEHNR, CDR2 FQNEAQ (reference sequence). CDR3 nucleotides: TGTGCCAGCAGCGATACAACAGGAAGGGAGACCCAGTACTTC. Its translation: CASSDTTGRETQYF.

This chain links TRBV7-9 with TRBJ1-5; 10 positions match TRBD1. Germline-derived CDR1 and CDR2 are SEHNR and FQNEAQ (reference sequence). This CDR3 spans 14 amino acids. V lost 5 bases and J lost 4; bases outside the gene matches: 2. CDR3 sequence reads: CASSVDRGNQPQHF. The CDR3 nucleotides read TGTGCCAGCAGCGTGGACAGGGGGAATCAGCCCCAGCATTTT. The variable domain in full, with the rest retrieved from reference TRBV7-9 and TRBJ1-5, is DTGVSQNPRHKITKRGQNVTFRCDPISEHNRLYWYRQTLGQGPEFLTYFQNEAQLEKSRLLSDRFSAERPKGSFSTLEIQRTEQGDSAMYLCASSVDRGNQPQHFGDGTRLSIL.

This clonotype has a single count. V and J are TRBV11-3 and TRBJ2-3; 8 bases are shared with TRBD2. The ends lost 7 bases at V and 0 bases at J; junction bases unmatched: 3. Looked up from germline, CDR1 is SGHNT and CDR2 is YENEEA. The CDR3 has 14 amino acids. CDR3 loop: CASTAGGSTDTQYF. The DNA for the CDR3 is TGTGCCAGCACCGCGGGAGGAAGCACAGATACGCAGTATTTT. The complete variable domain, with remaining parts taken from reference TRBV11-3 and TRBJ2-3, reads EAGVVQSPRYKIIEKKQPVAFWCNPISGHNTLYWYLQNLGQGPELLIRYENEEAVDDSQLPKDRFSAERLKGVDSTLKIQPAELGDSAVYLCASTAGGSTDTQYFGPGTRLTVL.

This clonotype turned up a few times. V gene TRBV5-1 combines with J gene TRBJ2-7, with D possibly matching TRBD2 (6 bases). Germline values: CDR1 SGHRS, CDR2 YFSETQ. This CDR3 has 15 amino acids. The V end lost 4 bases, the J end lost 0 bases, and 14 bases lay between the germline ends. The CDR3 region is CASSTGDGLSYEQYF. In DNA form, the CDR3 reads TGCGCCAGCAGCACGGGGGACGGACTCTCCTACGAGCAGTACTTC.

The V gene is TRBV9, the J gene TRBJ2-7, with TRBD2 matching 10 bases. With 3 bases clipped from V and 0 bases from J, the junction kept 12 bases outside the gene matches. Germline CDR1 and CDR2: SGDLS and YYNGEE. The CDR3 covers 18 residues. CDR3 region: CASSAGGLAGAGSYEQYF. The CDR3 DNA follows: TGTGCCAGCAGCGCTGGGGGGCTAGCGGGGGCCGGCTCCTACGAGCAGTACTTC.

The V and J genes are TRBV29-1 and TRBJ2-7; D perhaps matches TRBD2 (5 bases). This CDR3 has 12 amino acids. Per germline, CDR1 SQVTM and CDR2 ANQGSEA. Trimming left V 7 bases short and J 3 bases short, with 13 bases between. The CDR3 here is CSAQKADYEQYF. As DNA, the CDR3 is TGCAGCGCGCAGAAAGCGGACTACGAGCAGTACTTC.

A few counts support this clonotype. For the CDR3, the DNA is TGTGCCAGCAGAACCGGGACAGGGGGCACCATTCAGTACTTC. This sequence encodes CASRTGTGGTIQYF. This chain joins TRBV6-5 and TRBJ2-4; TRBD1 aligns across 12 bases. Germline V gene sequence: CDR1 MNHEY, CDR2 SVGAGI. V lost 6 bases to trimming and J lost 9 bases; unmatched junction nucleotides: 6. The CDR3 is made up of 14 amino acids.

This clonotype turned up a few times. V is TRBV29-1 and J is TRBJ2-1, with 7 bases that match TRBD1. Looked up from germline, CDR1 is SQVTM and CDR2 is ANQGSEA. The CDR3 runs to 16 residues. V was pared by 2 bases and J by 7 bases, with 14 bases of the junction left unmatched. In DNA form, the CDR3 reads TGCAGCGTTGAACTCGGCCCAGGGGGTTTAAGGAATGAGCAGTTCTTC. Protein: CSVELGPGGLRNEQFF.

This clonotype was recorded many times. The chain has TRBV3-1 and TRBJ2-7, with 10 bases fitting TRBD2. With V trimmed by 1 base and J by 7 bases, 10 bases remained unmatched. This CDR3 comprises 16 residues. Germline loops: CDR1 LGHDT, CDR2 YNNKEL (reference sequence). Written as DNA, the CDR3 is TGTGCCAGCAGCCAAGGGACTAGCGGCAGGCTCTGGGAGCAGTACTTC. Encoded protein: CASSQGTSGRLWEQYF.

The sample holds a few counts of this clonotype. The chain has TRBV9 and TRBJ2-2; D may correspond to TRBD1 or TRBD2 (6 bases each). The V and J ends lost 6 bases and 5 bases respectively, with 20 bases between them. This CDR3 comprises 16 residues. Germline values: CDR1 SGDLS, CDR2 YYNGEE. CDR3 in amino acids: CASTPRGLGETGELFF. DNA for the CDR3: TGTGCCAGCACCCCACGGGGGCTAGGGGAAACCGGGGAGCTGTTTTTT.

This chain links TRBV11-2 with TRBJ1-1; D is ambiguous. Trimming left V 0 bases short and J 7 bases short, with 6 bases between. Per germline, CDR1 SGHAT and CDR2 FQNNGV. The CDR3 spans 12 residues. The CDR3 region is CASSLDLGEAFF. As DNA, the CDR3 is TGTGCCAGCAGCTTAGATCTGGGTGAAGCTTTCTTT. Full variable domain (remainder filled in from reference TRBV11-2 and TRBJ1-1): EAGVAQSPRYKIIEKRQSVAFWCNPISGHATLYWYQQILGQGPKLLIQFQNNGVVDDSQLPKDRFSAERLKGVDSTLKIQPAKLEDSAVYLCASSLDLGEAFFGQGTRLTVV.

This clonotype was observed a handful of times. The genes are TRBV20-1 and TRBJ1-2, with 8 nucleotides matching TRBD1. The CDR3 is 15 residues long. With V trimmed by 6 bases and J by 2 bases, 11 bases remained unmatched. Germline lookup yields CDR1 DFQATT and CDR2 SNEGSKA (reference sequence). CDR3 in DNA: TGCAGTGCAACCCAGGGGGCGCTTAGAAACTATGGCTACACCTTC. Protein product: CSATQGALRNYGYTF.

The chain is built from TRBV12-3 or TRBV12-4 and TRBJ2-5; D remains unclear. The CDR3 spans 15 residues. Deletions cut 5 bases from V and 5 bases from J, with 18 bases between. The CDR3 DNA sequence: TGTGCCAGCAGTCTCCGATCTAATATAGGGGAGACCCAGTACTTC. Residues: CASSLRSNIGETQYF.

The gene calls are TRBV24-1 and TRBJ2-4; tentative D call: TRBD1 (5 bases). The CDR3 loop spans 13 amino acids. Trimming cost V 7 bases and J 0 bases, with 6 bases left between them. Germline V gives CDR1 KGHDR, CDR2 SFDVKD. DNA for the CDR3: TGTGCCACCAGGACAGTAGCCAAAAACATTCAGTACTTC. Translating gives CATRTVAKNIQYF.

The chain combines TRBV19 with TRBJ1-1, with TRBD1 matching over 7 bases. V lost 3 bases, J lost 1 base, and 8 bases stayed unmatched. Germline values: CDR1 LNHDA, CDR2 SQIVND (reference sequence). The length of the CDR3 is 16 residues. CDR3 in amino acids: CASSMGTGQPNTEAFF. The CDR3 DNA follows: TGTGCCAGTAGTATGGGAACGGGACAGCCGAACACTGAAGCTTTCTTT.

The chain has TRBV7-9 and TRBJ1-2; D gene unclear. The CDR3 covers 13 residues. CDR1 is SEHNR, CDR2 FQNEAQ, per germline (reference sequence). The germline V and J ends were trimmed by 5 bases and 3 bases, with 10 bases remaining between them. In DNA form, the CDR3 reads TGTGCCAGCAGCAGAAACGTGGACTATGGCTACACCTTC. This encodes CASSRNVDYGYTF.

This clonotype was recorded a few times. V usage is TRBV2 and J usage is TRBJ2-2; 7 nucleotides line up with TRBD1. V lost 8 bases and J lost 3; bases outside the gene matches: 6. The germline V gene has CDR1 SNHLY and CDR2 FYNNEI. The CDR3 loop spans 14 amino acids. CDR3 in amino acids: CASFRGSYTGELFF. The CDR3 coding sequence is TGTGCCAGCTTCAGGGGGTCATACACCGGGGAGCTGTTTTTT.

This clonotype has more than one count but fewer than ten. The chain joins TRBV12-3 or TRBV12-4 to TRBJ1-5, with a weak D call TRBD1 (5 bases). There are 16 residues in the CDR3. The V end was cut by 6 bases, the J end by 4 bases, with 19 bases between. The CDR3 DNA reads TGTGCCAGCAGAGCCTCGGGCTCCGGGGGGAATCAGCCCCAGCATTTT. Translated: CASRASGSGGNQPQHF.

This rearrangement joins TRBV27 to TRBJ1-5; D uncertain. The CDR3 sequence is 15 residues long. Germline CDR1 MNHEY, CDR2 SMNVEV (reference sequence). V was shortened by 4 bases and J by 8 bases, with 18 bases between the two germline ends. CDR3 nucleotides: TGTGCCAGCAGTTCCGAATACTCGGGGTGGGAGCCCCAGCATTTT. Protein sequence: CASSSEYSGWEPQHF.

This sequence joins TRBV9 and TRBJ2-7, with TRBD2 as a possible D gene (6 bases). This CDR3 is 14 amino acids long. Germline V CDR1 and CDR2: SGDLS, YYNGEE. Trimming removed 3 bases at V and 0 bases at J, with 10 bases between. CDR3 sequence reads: CASSGEVPSYEQYF. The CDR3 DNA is TGTGCCAGCAGCGGGGAGGTTCCCTCCTACGAGCAGTACTTC.

DNA for the CDR3: TGTGCCAGCAGTTTGAGGAGAACCGAAGAGACCCAGTACTTC. Translating it yields CASSLRRTEETQYF. The chain joins TRBV12-3 or TRBV12-4 to TRBJ2-5; D not resolved. This CDR3 is 14 amino acids long. Trimming stripped 3 bases from V and 3 bases from J, with 11 bases between.

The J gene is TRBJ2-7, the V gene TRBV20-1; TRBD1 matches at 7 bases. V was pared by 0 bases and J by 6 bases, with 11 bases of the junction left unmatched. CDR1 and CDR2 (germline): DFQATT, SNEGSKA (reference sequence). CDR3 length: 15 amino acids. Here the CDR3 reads CSARDAKQGLSEQYF. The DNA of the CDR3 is TGCAGTGCTAGAGATGCTAAACAGGGGTTGTCCGAGCAGTACTTC.

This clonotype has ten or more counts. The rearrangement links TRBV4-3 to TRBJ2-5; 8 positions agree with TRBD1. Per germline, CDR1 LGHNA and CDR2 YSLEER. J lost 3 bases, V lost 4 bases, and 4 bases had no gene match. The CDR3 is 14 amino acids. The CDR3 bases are TGCGCCAGCAGCCTTACAGGGGGAGAAGAGACCCAGTACTTC. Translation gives CASSLTGGEETQYF.

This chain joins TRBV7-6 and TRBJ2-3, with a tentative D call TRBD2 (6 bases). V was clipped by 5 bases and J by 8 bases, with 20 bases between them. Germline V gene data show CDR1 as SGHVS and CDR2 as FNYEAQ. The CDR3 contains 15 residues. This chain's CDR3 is CASSPRGTAVVTQYF. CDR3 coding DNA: TGTGCCAGCAGCCCCCGGGGGACTGCCGTCGTTACGCAGTATTTT.

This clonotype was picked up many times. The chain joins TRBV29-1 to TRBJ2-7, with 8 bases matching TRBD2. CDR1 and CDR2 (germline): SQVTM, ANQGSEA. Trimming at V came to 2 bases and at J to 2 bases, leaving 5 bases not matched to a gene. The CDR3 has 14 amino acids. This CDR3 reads CSVESGGPPYEQYF. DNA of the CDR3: TGCAGCGTTGAATCGGGGGGGCCCCCCTACGAGCAGTACTTC.

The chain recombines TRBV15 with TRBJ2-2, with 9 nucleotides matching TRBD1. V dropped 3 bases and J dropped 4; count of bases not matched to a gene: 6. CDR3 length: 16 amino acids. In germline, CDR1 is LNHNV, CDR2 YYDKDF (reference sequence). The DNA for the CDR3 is TGTGCCACCAGCAGGGCGTGGACAGGGGTCACCGGGGAGCTGTTTTTT. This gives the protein CATSRAWTGVTGELFF.